Listed below are T cell receptor beta chains from one sample, sequenced in a study of T cells in Graves' hyperthyroidism and ophthalmopathy. TCRdb reprocessed the multiplex PCR reads via MiXCR and lists one record per CDR3 protein. The table includes about 340,000 distinct CDR3 sequences, about 20% detected once. Sequencing used blood. The receptors come from a woman aged 45-65 years with Graves' hyperthyroidism. The CDR3 runs from the conserved cysteine through the conserved F or W. The D gene is left open where the match is weak. A row's size may be missing; if present it is once, few, many or a size class.

clone_size	j_call	d_call	v_call	cdr3_nt	cdr3_aa
medium-sized	TRBJ2-7	TRBD1	TRBV13	TGTGCCAGCAGCCCCAAGGGGACAGGGGCCTACGAGCAGTACTTC	CASSPKGTGAYEQYF
few	TRBJ2-1	NA	TRBV19	TGTGCCAGTAGTATGGTTAGAGGGAGCGTCAATGAGCAGTTCTTC	CASSMVRGSVNEQFF
NA	TRBJ1-5	NA	TRBV12-3/TRBV12-4	TGTGCCAGCAGTCCGGGCCTGTTCGGCAATCAGCCCCAGCATTTT	CASSPGLFGNQPQHF
NA	TRBJ1-1	TRBD1	TRBV7-6	TGTGCCAGCAGCTCGGCGACAGGGGACACTGAAGCTTTCTTT	CASSSATGDTEAFF
many	TRBJ1-5	NA	TRBV28	TGTGCCAGCAGTTCGCTTGGGGCGAGGCCCCAGCATTTT	CASSSLGARPQHF
many	TRBJ2-5	TRBD1	TRBV28	TGTGCCAGCAGTTTACTATCAGGGGGGACCCAGTACTTC	CASSLLSGGTQYF
many	TRBJ2-1	NA	TRBV7-9	TGTGCCAGCGGAAACGAGGGACACCACTACAATGAGCAGTTCTTC	CASGNEGHHYNEQFF
NA	TRBJ2-3	TRBD2	TRBV20-1	TGCAGTGCTAGAGATCTAGCGGGGGGCGGCACAGATACGCAGTATTTT	CSARDLAGGGTDTQYF
many	TRBJ1-6	NA	TRBV12-3/TRBV12-4	TGTGCCAGCAGTTTAGCGCAGGGAAATTCACCCCTCCACTTT	CASSLAQGNSPLHF
NA	TRBJ1-1	TRBD1	TRBV19	TGTGCCAGTAGTACCCCGGACAGGGTCTCTGAAGCTTTCTTT	CASSTPDRVSEAFF
NA	TRBJ2-3	TRBD2	TRBV7-2	TGTGCCAGCAGCTCCAAAGCGGGAGGGGCCACAGATACGCAGTATTTT	CASSSKAGGATDTQYF
many	TRBJ1-1	NA	TRBV12-3/TRBV12-4	TGTGCCAGCACTTTAGGGGGAAAGGGCGAGAACACTGAAGCTTTCTTT	CASTLGGKGENTEAFF
NA	TRBJ1-4	NA	TRBV15	TGTGCCACCAGCAGAGACGGCCGGGCAGGTGAAAAACTGTTTTTT	CATSRDGRAGEKLFF
many	TRBJ1-4	NA	TRBV2	TGTGCCAGCAGACCGGGGGTAAATGAAAAACTGTTTTTT	CASRPGVNEKLFF
few	TRBJ2-2	NA	TRBV6-1	TGTGCCAGCAGTCTCCGGCCCTTGAACACCGGGGAGCTGTTTTTT	CASSLRPLNTGELFF
NA	TRBJ1-1	TRBD1	TRBV27	TGTGCCAGCAGTCCATTGACAGGGACCATGTGGGAAGCTTTCTTT	CASSPLTGTMWEAFF
NA	TRBJ2-7	NA	TRBV24-1	TGTGCCACCAGTGAGGGAAACTACGAGCAGTACTTC	CATSEGNYEQYF
few	TRBJ2-3	NA	TRBV3-1	TGTGCCAGCAGCCAACCCTCGCGGGGCACAGATACGCAGTATTTT	CASSQPSRGTDTQYF
many	TRBJ1-1	TRBD1	TRBV5-1	TGCGCCAGCAGCTTGCTAGGGGGCCGAAGTACTGAAGCTTTCTTT	CASSLLGGRSTEAFF
NA	TRBJ2-7	TRBD1	TRBV5-6	TGTGCCAGCAGCGCCCGGACAGGGTCAGAGCAGTACTTC	CASSARTGSEQYF
many	TRBJ1-4	NA	TRBV7-8	TGTGCCAGCAGCCCTGGTCAGGGTTGGGAAAAACTGTTTTTT	CASSPGQGWEKLFF
many	TRBJ1-1	NA	TRBV30	TGTGCCTGGAGTGTACAAGGGTGGGCTGAAGCTTTCTTT	CAWSVQGWAEAFF
NA	TRBJ2-3	TRBD2	TRBV28	TGTGCCAGCAGTTTTGTTGCGGGAGCGGGGAATACGCAGTATTTT	CASSFVAGAGNTQYF
NA	TRBJ1-2	TRBD1	TRBV6-1	TGTGCCAGCAGTTCCCGGGACAGGATTCCGCAAAGATATGGCTACACCTTC	CASSSRDRIPQRYGYTF
many	TRBJ2-3	NA	TRBV7-2	TGTGCCAGCAGCTTAGGGGCCCTAATCACAGATACGCAGTATTTT	CASSLGALITDTQYF
NA	TRBJ2-7	TRBD2	TRBV7-9	TGTGCCAGTAGTCGACTAGCGGGAGAAACCGAGCAGTACTTC	CASSRLAGETEQYF
few	TRBJ1-1	TRBD1	TRBV7-9	TGTGCCAGCAGCGAAAGACAGGGCCCCCCAAACATGAACACTGAAGCTTTCTTT	CASSERQGPPNMNTEAFF
NA	TRBJ1-2	NA	TRBV3-1	TGTGCCAGCAGCCATCCTCAGACCGTAAGCTACACCTTC	CASSHPQTVSYTF
many	TRBJ2-5	NA	TRBV5-1	TGCGCCAGCAGCGGCGAGGCTCGAGAGACCCAGTACTTC	CASSGEARETQYF
many	TRBJ2-1	NA	TRBV28	TGTGCCAGCAGGTCAGGGGTGGCTGAGCAGTTCTTC	CASRSGVAEQFF
NA	TRBJ1-1	NA	TRBV6-1	TGTGCCAGCGGCAGCTACATGAACACTGAAGCTTTCTTT	CASGSYMNTEAFF
many	TRBJ1-1	NA	TRBV5-1	TGCGCCAGCAGTCCCCTTTATAGGGGCGAGAACACTGAAGCTTTCTTT	CASSPLYRGENTEAFF
few	TRBJ2-1	NA	TRBV6-1	TGTGCCACCCTCCCTAGTCGGGACGGCATCAATGAGCAGTTCTTC	CATLPSRDGINEQFF
few	TRBJ2-3	NA	TRBV7-9	TGTGCCAGCAGCTCTGGACTTTACACAGATACGCAGTATTTT	CASSSGLYTDTQYF
few	TRBJ2-2	NA	TRBV25-1	TGTGCCAGCAGTGATTACGGTTCAGATGGGAGCGGGGAGCTGTTTTTT	CASSDYGSDGSGELFF
many	TRBJ1-1	NA	TRBV6-2/TRBV6-3	TGTGCCAGCAGTACACTAACCAGGGACACTGAAGCTTTCTTT	CASSTLTRDTEAFF
many	TRBJ1-2	TRBD1	TRBV28	TGTGCCAGCAGCAGTATACCGGGACAGGAGTATGGCTACACCTTC	CASSSIPGQEYGYTF
NA	TRBJ1-4	TRBD1	TRBV6-2/TRBV6-3	TGTGCCAGCAGTCGAAAGACAGGGGCCACTGAAAAACTGTTTTTT	CASSRKTGATEKLFF
few	TRBJ1-5	NA	TRBV6-1	TGTGCCAGCAGTGATCCGACAGATTATAGCAATCAGCCCCAGCATTTT	CASSDPTDYSNQPQHF
NA	TRBJ1-6	TRBD1	TRBV20-1	TGCAGTGCTAGAGATGGACAGGGGTCTGGCTCACCCCTCCACTTT	CSARDGQGSGSPLHF
NA	TRBJ1-5	NA	TRBV28	TGTGCCAGCAGTTCCGCTGGGGGGAGCAGGCATCAGCCCCAGCATTTT	CASSSAGGSRHQPQHF
NA	TRBJ2-1	NA	TRBV20-1	TGCAGTGCTAGAGGTTGGGACCAAGACAATGAGCAGTTCTTC	CSARGWDQDNEQFF
many	TRBJ2-7	NA	TRBV20-1	TGCAGTGCTGGGGATACCTACGAGCAGTACTTC	CSAGDTYEQYF
NA	TRBJ1-5	NA	TRBV20-1	TGCAGTGCCGGCCCCGTGGGAAGCAATCAGCCCCAGCATTTT	CSAGPVGSNQPQHF
NA	TRBJ1-2	NA	TRBV29-1	TGCAGCGTTGAAGAAGGCGAGGGTCCAGGACCTGGCTACACCTTC	CSVEEGEGPGPGYTF
NA	TRBJ1-1	NA	TRBV28	TGTGCCAGCAGTTTACGAGCAAGGTACACTGAAGCTTTCTTT	CASSLRARYTEAFF
NA	TRBJ2-2	NA	TRBV29-1	TGCAGCGCACGTTGGGGAGATCAGTGGGTCGGGGAGCTGTTTTTT	CSARWGDQWVGELFF
many	TRBJ1-3	NA	TRBV3-1	TGTGCCAGCGGAGAAAGAGCGGGAAACACCATATATTTT	CASGERAGNTIYF
NA	TRBJ1-6	TRBD1	TRBV28	TGTGCCAGCAGTCCTACGGACAGGGTCATGTCACCCCTCCACTTT	CASSPTDRVMSPLHF